The 15 T cell receptor beta chains reported below all come from one sample, sequenced in a study of cytomegalovirus exposure and HLA in healthy donors. Sequencing was performed with immunoSEQ multiplex PCR; in TCRdb, only in-frame clones are kept and a portion is missing. Of tens of thousands of clones listed, roughly nine tenths are singletons. The sequenced sample consisted of PBMCs. The receptors shown here come from a man aged 18-30 years in good health and CMV-seronegative.

Points on this clone: Relative to the germline gene, one junction end is altered; a read error may explain this. J is TRBJ2-7 and V is TRBV7-7; 8 bases map to TRBD1. Germline CDR1 is SSHAT and CDR2 is FNYEAQ (reference sequence). The CDR3 spans 17 residues. In nucleotides, the CDR3 is TGTGCTAGCAGGTCCCTCCCCCGGGACAGGACGTCCTACGAGCAGTACTTC. It translates to CASRSLPRDRTSYEQYF.

The chain recombines TRBV5-4 with TRBJ2-5; TRBD2 agrees at 7 bases. The CDR3 loop spans 16 amino acids. V shed 5 bases, J shed 1 base, and the junction held 11 bases outside the gene matches. Looked up from germline, CDR1 is SGHNT and CDR2 is YYREEE (reference sequence). In DNA, the CDR3 is TGTGCCAGCAGTCGCCTAGAGGGACTAACCCAAGAGACCCAGTACTTC. This translates into CASSRLEGLTQETQYF.

V is TRBV10-2 and J is TRBJ2-7; possible D gene TRBD2, 6 bases. This CDR3 has 13 residues. Germline V gene sequence: CDR1 WSHSY, CDR2 SAAADI. V lost 6 bases, J lost 3 bases, and 12 bases lay in between. The CDR3 DNA follows: TGCGCCAGCAGCGGGACTCCACTCTACGAGCAGTACTTC. It specifies CASSGTPLYEQYF.

The CDR3 nucleotides read TGTGCCAGCAGCTCCCGGCCGGGACAGAGCTACGAGCAGTACTTC. Translating it yields CASSSRPGQSYEQYF. J is TRBJ2-7 and V is TRBV9; 7 bases line up with TRBD1. This CDR3 spans 15 amino acids. J was trimmed by 3 bases and V by 4 bases; bases with no gene match: 10. CDR1 is SGDLS and CDR2 is YYNGEE in the germline V gene.

The V call is TRBV10-1, the J call TRBJ2-5; 11 bases fit TRBD1. Germline CDR1 WNHNN, CDR2 SYGVQD (reference sequence). The CDR3 sequence is 15 residues long. With 5 bases clipped from V and 4 bases from J, the junction kept 6 bases outside the gene matches. The CDR3: CASSSDRGPSETQYF. The CDR3 coding sequence is TGCGCCAGCAGTTCGGACAGGGGGCCGTCAGAGACCCAGTACTTC.

J is TRBJ1-2 and V is TRBV2; tentatively, D is TRBD1 (5 bases). With 2 bases removed from V and 7 bases from J, the gap between germline ends came to 11 bases. This CDR3 is 13 amino acids long. Looked up from germline, CDR1 is SNHLY and CDR2 is FYNNEI. This chain's CDR3 is CASSEIQGTGYTF. The CDR3 DNA sequence: TGTGCCAGCAGTGAAATCCAGGGAACTGGCTACACCTTC.

The chain has TRBV5-8 and TRBJ1-2; 9 nucleotides line up with TRBD1. V trimming: 5 bases; J trimming: 4 bases; junction bases outside the gene matches: 9. Germline V gene lookup returns CDR1 SGHTS and CDR2 YDEGEE. The CDR3 totals 15 residues. The CDR3 nucleotides read TGTGCCAGCAGAGCCTTGGGACAGGGTAGCTATGGCTACACCTTC. Encoded protein: CASRALGQGSYGYTF.

This chain links TRBV14 with TRBJ2-1; D is undetermined. The V end lost 0 bases, the J end lost 6 bases, and 9 bases lay between the germline ends. Germline lookup yields CDR1 SGHDN and CDR2 FVKESK. There are 14 residues in the CDR3. CDR3 nucleotide sequence: TGTGCCAGCAGCCAAGATTTCCGGTCCAATGAGCAGTTCTTC. Encoded protein: CASSQDFRSNEQFF.

The chain uses TRBV7-2 and TRBJ2-3, with D unclear. The CDR3 loop spans 14 amino acids. V lost 3 bases and J lost 4, with 11 bases in between. Per the germline V gene, CDR1 is SGHTA and CDR2 is FQGNSA. CDR3 amino acids: CASSLRSTPDTQYF. In DNA form, the CDR3 reads TGTGCCAGCAGCTTGAGGTCGACCCCAGATACGCAGTATTTT.

The V call is TRBV28, the J call TRBJ2-7; 12 nucleotides line up with TRBD1. CDR1 is MDHEN and CDR2 is SYDVKM in the germline V gene. V trimming: 6 bases; J trimming: 5 bases; junction bases outside the gene matches: 11. This CDR3 comprises 16 residues. CDR3 amino acids: CASSLIPGQGANEQYF. The DNA for the CDR3 is TGTGCCAGCAGCTTAATTCCGGGACAGGGGGCAAACGAGCAGTACTTC. Together with reference TRBV28 and TRBJ2-7, the CDR3 gives the full variable domain: DVKVTQSSRYLVKRTGEKVFLECVQDMDHENMFWYRQDPGLGLRLIYFSYDVKMKEKGDIPEGYSVSREKKERFSLILESASTNQTSMYLCASSLIPGQGANEQYFGPGTRLTVT.

V gene TRBV7-2 combines with J gene TRBJ1-2; possible D gene TRBD1, 5 bases. Germline values: CDR1 SGHTA, CDR2 FQGNSA. The V end was cut by 0 bases, the J end by 4 bases, with 18 bases between. CDR3 length: 17 amino acids. The CDR3 loop reads CASSLAAGGGFFYGYTF. The CDR3 nucleotides read TGTGCCAGCAGCTTAGCGGCGGGGGGTGGATTTTTCTATGGCTACACCTTC.

The chain recombines TRBV15 with TRBJ2-7; weak D call: TRBD1 (6 bases). Germline-derived CDR1 and CDR2 are LNHNV and YYDKDF (reference sequence). This CDR3 has 14 amino acids. Trimming left V 4 bases short and J 4 bases short, with 14 bases between. Written as DNA, the CDR3 is TGTGCCACCAGCAACAGGGTCAACACTTACGAGCAGTACTTC. Translating gives CATSNRVNTYEQYF.

V usage is TRBV6-1 and J usage is TRBJ1-1; D perhaps matches TRBD1 (5 bases). CDR3 size: 17 residues. Germline V gene data show CDR1 as MNHNS and CDR2 as SASEGT. Trimming left V 1 base short and J 2 bases short, with 17 bases between. In nucleotides, the CDR3 is TGTGCCAGCAGTGAAGAGACAGCATCGATACCCAACACTGAAGCTTTCTTT. It translates to CASSEETASIPNTEAFF.

V and J are TRBV19 and TRBJ2-2, with 7 bases fitting TRBD2. V lost 7 bases and J lost 3; bases outside the gene matches: 5. This CDR3 is 14 amino acids long. The germline gives CDR1 LNHDA, CDR2 SQIVND (reference sequence). CDR3 in DNA: TGTGCCAGTACTGCGGGAGTGGACACCGGGGAGCTGTTTTTT. This translates into CASTAGVDTGELFF. Full variable domain (remainder filled in from reference TRBV19 and TRBJ2-2): DGGITQSPKYLFRKEGQNVTLSCEQNLNHDAMYWYRQDPGQGLRLIYYSQIVNDFQKGDIAEGYSVSREKKESFPLTVTSAQKNPTAFYLCASTAGVDTGELFFGEGSRLTVL.

The rearrangement links TRBV27 to TRBJ2-1; weak D call: TRBD2 (6 bases). The CDR3 covers 15 residues. V was pared by 2 bases and J by 6 bases, with 14 bases between. Germline CDR1 MNHEY, CDR2 SMNVEV (reference sequence). The CDR3 bases are TGTGCCAGCAGTTTAACCGGGACTTCCATCAATGAGCAGTTCTTC. Its protein product is CASSLTGTSINEQFF.